This TCR beta chain was sequenced during a study of blood T cell repertoires in COVID-19. The ends were cut back, 5 bases at V and 2 bases at J, with 11 bases in the middle. Germline V gives CDR1 KGHSH, CDR2 LQKENI. The CDR3 is 14 residues long. In the original analysis: Amplified reference gene primers provided the basis for estimating nucleated cell counts. Produced via immunoSEQ multiplex PCR; TCRdb's table is partial and in-frame only. V, J and clone size derive from that table, while D and trimming were established from the DNA sequence. The sample contains approximately 110,000 clones, around 84% of which appear only once.

The TCR originated in a middle-aged man with acute or convalescent COVID-19. The gene calls are TRBV18 and TRBJ2-3; tentatively, D is TRBD2 (6 bases). Sequenced input: peripheral blood. The CDR3 DNA is TGTGCCAGCTCAGCCGGGAGCCTCACAGATACGCAGTATTTT. This encodes CASSAGSLTDTQYF.